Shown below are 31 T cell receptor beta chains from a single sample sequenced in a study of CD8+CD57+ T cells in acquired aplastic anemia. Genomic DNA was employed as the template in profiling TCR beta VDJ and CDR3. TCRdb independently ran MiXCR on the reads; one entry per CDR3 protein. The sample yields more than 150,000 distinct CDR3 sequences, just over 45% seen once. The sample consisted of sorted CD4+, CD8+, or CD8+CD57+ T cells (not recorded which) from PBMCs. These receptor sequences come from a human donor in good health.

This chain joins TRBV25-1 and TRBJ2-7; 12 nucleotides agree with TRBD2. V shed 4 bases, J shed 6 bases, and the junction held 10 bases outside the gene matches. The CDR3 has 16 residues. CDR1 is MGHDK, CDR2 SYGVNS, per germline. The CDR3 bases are TGTGCCAGCAGTGCTGCTAGGGCTAGCGGGAGGGGCGAGCAGTACTTC. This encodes CASSAARASGRGEQYF.

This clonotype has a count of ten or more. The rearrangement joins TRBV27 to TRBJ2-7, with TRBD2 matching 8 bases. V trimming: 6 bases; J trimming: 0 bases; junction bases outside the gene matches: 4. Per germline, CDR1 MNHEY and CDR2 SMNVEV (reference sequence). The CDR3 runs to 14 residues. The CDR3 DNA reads TGTGCCAGCAGCGCGGGAGGATCCTCCTACGAGCAGTACTTC. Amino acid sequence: CASSAGGSSYEQYF.

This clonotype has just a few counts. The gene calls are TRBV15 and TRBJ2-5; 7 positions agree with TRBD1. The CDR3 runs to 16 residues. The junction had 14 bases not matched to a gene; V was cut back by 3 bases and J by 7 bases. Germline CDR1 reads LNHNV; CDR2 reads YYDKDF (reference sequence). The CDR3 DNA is TGTGCCACCAGCAGCGCCCTCGGACAGGTCTTTGGGACCCAGTACTTC. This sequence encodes CATSSALGQVFGTQYF.

The CDR3 loop reads CASSETGFTEAFF. The CDR3 DNA reads TGTGCCAGCAGTGAGACAGGGTTCACTGAAGCTTTCTTT. This chain connects TRBV25-1 to TRBJ1-1, with TRBD1 matching over 7 bases. The germline gives CDR1 MGHDK, CDR2 SYGVNS. CDR3 length: 13 residues. The J segment lost 4 bases and the V segment lost 3 bases, leaving 2 bases of the junction unmatched.

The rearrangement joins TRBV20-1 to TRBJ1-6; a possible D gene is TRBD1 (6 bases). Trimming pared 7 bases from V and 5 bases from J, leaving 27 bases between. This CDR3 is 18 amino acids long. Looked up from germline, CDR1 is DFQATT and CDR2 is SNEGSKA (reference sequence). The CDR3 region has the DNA TGCAGTGTCGGTTTCGGGACAATCCTAGATAGACATAATTCACCCCTCCACTTT. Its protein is CSVGFGTILDRHNSPLHF.

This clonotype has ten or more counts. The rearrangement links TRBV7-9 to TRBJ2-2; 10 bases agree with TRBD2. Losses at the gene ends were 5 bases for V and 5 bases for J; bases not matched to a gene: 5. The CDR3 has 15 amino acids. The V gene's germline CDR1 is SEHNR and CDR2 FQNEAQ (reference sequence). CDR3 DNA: TGTGCCAGCAGCCCTAGCGGGAGCTTAACCGGGGAGCTGTTTTTT. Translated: CASSPSGSLTGELFF.

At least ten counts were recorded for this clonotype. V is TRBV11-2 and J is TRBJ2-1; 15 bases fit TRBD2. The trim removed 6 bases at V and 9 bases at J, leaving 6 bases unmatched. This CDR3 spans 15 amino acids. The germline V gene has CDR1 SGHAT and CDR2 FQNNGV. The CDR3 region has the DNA TGTGCCAGCAGTCTGGGACTAGCGGGAGGTGTTGAGCAGTTCTTC. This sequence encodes CASSLGLAGGVEQFF.

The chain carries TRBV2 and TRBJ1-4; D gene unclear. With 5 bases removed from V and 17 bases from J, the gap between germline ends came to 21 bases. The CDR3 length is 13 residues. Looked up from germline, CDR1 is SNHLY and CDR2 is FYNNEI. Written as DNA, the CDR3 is TGTGCCAGCAGTTCGAACATTTCTCCCGGGTGTTTTTTT. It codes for CASSSNISPGCFF.

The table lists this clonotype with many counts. The CDR3 nucleotides are TGTGCCAGCAGCTTGGCCCCGGGACAGTCCTACGAGCAGTACTTC. Translating it yields CASSLAPGQSYEQYF. The rearrangement uses TRBV5-6 and TRBJ2-7; TRBD1 matches 7 bases. Germline V gene lookup returns CDR1 SGHDT and CDR2 YYEEEE. The CDR3 contains 15 residues. After removal of 0 bases from V and 1 base from J, the junction contained 4 bases not matched to a gene.

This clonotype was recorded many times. The CDR3 coding sequence is TGTGCCAGCAGTCTGACTAGCGGTAACTCCTACGAGCAGTACTTC. It is translated as CASSLTSGNSYEQYF. The chain recombines TRBV6-5 with TRBJ2-7, with TRBD2 matching over 9 bases. Trimming took 5 bases from V and 0 from J; bases not matched to a gene: 5. The germline gives CDR1 MNHEY, CDR2 SVGAGI. This CDR3 spans 15 amino acids.

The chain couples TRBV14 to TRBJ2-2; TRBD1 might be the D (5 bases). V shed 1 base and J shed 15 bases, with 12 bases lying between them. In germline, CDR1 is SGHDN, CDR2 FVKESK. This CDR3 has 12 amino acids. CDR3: CASSQGGSPMFF. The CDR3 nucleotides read TGTGCCAGCAGCCAAGGGGGCAGCCCGATGTTTTTT.

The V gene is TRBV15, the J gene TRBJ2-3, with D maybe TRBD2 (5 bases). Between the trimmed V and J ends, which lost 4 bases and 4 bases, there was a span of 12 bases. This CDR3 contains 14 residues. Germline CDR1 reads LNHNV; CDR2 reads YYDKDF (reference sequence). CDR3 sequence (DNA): TGTGCCACCAGCAAAAGGAGGAATCCAGATACGCAGTATTTT. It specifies CATSKRRNPDTQYF.

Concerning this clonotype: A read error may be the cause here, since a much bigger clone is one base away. DNA for the CDR3: TGTGCCAGCAGTGCCGGGACAGTCAATCAGCCCCAGCATTTT. Its translation is CASSAGTVNQPQHF. This chain uses TRBV2 with TRBJ1-5, with TRBD1 matching 7 bases. V lost 4 bases to trimming and J lost 3 bases; unmatched junction nucleotides: 3. The CDR3 is 14 residues long. The germline V gene encodes CDR1 SNHLY and CDR2 FYNNEI.

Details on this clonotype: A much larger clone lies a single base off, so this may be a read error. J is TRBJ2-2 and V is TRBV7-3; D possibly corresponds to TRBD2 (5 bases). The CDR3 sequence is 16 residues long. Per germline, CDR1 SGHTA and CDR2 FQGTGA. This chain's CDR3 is CASSLATTMNTGELLF. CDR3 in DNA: TGTGCCAGCAGCTTAGCTACGACCATGAACACCGGGGAGCTGCTTTTT.

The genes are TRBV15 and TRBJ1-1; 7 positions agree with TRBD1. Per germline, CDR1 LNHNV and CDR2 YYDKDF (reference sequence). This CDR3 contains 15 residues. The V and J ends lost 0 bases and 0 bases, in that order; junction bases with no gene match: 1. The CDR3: CATSRDRGMNTEAFF. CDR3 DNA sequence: TGTGCCACCAGCAGAGACAGGGGGATGAACACTGAAGCTTTCTTT. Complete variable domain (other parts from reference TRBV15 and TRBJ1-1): DAMVIQNPRYQVTQFGKPVTLSCSQTLNHNVMYWYQQKSSQAPKLLFHYYDKDFNNEADTPDNFQSRRPNTSFCFLDIRSPGLGDTAMYLCATSRDRGMNTEAFFGQGTRLTVV.

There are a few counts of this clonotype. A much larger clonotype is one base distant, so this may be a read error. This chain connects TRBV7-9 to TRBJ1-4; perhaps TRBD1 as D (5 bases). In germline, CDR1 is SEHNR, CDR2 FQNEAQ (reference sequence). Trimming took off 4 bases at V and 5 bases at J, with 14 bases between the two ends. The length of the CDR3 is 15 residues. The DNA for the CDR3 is TGTGCCAGCAGCTCGTCGGGACGGGGGAATGAAAAACTGTTTTTT. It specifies CASSSSGRGNEKLFF.

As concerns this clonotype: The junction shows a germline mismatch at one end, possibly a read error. The CDR3 loop is CATGGPSTDTQYF. Written as DNA, the CDR3 is TGTGCCACCGGGGGTCCATCCACAGATACGCAGTACTTT. V gene TRBV10-3 combines with J gene TRBJ2-3; D is perhaps TRBD2 (6 bases). The CDR3 runs to 13 residues. Germline CDR1 ENHRY, CDR2 SYGVKD.

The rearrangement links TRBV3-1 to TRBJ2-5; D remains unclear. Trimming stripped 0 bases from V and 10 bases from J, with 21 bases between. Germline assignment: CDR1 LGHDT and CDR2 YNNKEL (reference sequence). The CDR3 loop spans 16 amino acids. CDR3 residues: CASSQEGRCSKNDQYF. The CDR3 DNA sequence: TGTGCCAGCAGCCAAGAAGGTCGTTGTTCCAAGAACGACCAGTACTTC.

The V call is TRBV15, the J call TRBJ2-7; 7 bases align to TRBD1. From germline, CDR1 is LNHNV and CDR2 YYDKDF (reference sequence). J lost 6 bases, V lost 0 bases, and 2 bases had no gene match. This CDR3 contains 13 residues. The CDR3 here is CATSRDHRGEQYF. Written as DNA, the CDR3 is TGTGCCACCAGCAGAGACCACAGGGGCGAGCAGTACTTC.

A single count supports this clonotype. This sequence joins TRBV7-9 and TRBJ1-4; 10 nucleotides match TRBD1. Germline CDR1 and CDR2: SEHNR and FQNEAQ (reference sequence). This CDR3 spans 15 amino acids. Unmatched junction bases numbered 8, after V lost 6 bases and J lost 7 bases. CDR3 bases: TGTGCCAGCAGACGACAGGGGGCTGGTTCTGAAAAACTGTTTTTT. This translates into CASRRQGAGSEKLFF.

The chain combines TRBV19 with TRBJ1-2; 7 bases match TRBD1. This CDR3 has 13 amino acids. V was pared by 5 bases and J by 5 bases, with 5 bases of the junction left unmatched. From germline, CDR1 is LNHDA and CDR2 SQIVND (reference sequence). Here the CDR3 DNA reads TGTGCCAGTAGTGTCGGGACAGTATATGGCTACACCTTC. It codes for CASSVGTVYGYTF.

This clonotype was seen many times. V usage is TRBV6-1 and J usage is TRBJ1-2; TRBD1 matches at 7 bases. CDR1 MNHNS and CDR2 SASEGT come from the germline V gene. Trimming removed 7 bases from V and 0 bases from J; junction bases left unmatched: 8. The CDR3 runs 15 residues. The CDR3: CASKGQAGANYGYTF. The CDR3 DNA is TGTGCCAGCAAAGGACAGGCGGGGGCTAACTATGGCTACACCTTC.

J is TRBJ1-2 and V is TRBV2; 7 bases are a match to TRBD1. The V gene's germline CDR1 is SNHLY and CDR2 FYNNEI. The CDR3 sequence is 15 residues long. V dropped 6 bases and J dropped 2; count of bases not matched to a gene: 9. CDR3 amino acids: CASSRPGTVNYGYTF. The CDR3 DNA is TGTGCCAGCAGCCGACCCGGGACAGTAAACTATGGCTACACCTTC.

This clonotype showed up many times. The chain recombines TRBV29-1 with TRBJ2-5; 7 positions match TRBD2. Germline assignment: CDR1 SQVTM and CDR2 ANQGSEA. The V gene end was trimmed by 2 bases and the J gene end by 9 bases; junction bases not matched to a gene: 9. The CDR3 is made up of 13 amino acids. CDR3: CSVEREGVTAQYF. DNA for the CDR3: TGCAGCGTTGAAAGGGAGGGCGTAACGGCCCAGTACTTC.

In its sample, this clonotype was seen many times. CDR3 nucleotide sequence: TGTGCCAGCAGCGCTTATACCGGGACAGAAGTGACCCAGTACTTC. Amino acids: CASSAYTGTEVTQYF. The rearrangement joins TRBV9 to TRBJ2-5, with 7 bases fitting TRBD1. V trimming: 3 bases; J trimming: 7 bases; junction bases outside the gene matches: 12. Germline-derived CDR1 and CDR2 are SGDLS and YYNGEE. The CDR3 is made up of 15 amino acids.

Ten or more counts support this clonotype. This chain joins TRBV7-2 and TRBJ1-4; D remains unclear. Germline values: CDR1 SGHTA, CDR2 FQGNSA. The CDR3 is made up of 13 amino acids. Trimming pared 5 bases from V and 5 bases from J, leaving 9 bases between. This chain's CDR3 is CASSPNENEKLFF. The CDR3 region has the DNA TGTGCCAGCAGCCCTAATGAAAATGAAAAACTGTTTTTT.

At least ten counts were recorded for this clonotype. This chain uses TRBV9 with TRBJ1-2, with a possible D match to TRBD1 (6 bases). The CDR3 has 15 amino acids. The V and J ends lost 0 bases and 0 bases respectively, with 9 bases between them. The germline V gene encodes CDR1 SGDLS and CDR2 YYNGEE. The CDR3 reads CASSVGGQPNYGYTF. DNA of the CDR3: TGTGCCAGCAGCGTAGGGGGGCAACCTAACTATGGCTACACCTTC.

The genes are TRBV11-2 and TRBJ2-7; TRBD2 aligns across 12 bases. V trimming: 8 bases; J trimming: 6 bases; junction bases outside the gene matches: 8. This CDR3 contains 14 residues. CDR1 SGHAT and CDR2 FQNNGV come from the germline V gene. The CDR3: CASGRTSGKLEQYF. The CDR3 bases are TGTGCCAGCGGTCGGACTAGCGGGAAACTCGAGCAGTACTTC.

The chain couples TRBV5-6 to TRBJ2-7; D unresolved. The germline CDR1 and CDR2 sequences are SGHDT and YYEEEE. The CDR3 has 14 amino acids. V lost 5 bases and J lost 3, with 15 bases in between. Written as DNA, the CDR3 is TGTGCCAGCAGTTCCCCCACCCACAGCTACGAGCAGTACTTC. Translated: CASSSPTHSYEQYF.

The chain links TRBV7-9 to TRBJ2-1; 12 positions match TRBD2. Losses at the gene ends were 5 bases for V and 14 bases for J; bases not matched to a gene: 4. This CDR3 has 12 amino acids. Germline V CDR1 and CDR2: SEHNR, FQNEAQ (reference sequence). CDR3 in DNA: TGTGCCAGCAGCGCAGGACTAGCGGGGAAGTTCTTC. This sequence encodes CASSAGLAGKFF.

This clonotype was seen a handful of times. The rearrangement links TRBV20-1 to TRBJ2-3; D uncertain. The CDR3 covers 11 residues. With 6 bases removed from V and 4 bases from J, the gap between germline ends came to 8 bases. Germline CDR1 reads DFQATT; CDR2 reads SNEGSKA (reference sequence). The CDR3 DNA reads TGCAGTGCGCCTCTAGCAGATACGCAGTATTTT. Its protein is CSAPLADTQYF.